A selection of T cell receptor beta chains follows, all from one sample in a study of blood T cell repertoires in COVID-19. The assay was immunoSEQ multiplex PCR, and TCRdb's table has in-frame clones only and misses some. The sample contains fewer than 350,000 clones, roughly nine tenths of which appear only once. The material sequenced was PBMCs or T cells enriched from blood (not recorded which). These receptors were collected from a woman in her thirties or forties who had recovered from COVID-19. The CDR3 runs from the conserved cysteine through the conserved F or W. D genes are given only for firm matches. Clone sizes are given selectively: once, few, many, or a class where the clone is expanded.

>TRBD2|TRBJ2-7|TRBV6-5|.
CASGLAGGGYEQYF
TGTGCCAGTGGACTAGCGGGAGGGGGCTACGAGCAGTACTTC
>.|TRBJ2-1|TRBV7-3|few
CASSLLVGGSYNEQFF
TGTGCCAGCAGCTTACTGGTGGGGGGCTCCTACAATGAGCAGTTCTTC
>.|TRBJ1-1|TRBV3-1/TRBV3-2|.
CASSQGRARNTEAFF
TGTGCCAGCAGCCAAGGGCGGGCCAGAAACACTGAAGCTTTCTTT
>TRBD1|TRBJ1-2|TRBV27|.
CASSTRDSYYGYTF
TGTGCCAGCAGTACTCGGGACAGCTACTATGGCTACACCTTC
>.|TRBJ1-2|TRBV7-3|.
CASSPDPRTATNYGYTF
TGTGCCAGCAGCCCAGACCCACGGACAGCTACTAACTATGGCTACACCTTC
>.|TRBJ1-2|TRBV29-1|.
CSVERAAGYTF
TGCAGCGTTGAGCGGGCAGCTGGCTACACCTTC
>TRBD1|TRBJ1-2|TRBV6-1|.
CASSVTPRDSTRHGYTF
TGTGCCAGCAGTGTAACCCCCCGGGACAGCACTCGGCATGGCTACACCTTC
>TRBD2|TRBJ2-1|TRBV19|.
CASSIAGGRSSYNEQFF
TGTGCCAGTAGTATAGCAGGCGGGAGGAGCTCCTACAATGAGCAGTTCTTC
>TRBD1|TRBJ1-5|TRBV6-6|.
CASSSGQGFKPQHF
TGTGCCAGCAGTTCGGGACAGGGCTTCAAGCCCCAGCATTTT
>TRBD1|TRBJ1-2|TRBV12-3/TRBV12-4|.
CASRAGQGIGYTF
TGTGCCAGCAGGGCGGGACAGGGGATTGGCTACACCTTC
>.|TRBJ1-4|TRBV6-4|.
CASSEQGGWKKLFF
TGTGCCAGCAGCGAACAAGGGGGTTGGAAAAAACTGTTTTTT
>.|TRBJ2-1|TRBV29-1|.
CSVDNKASANEQFF
TGCAGCGTTGATAATAAAGCGTCGGCCAATGAGCAGTTCTTC
>.|TRBJ1-2|TRBV5-4|.
CASSLGQTPGGYTF
TGTGCCAGCAGCTTGGGGCAGACCCCAGGAGGCTACACCTTC
>.|TRBJ2-2|TRBV27|.
CASSLKEEAASGELFF
TGTGCCAGCAGTTTAAAAGAGGAGGCGGCGAGCGGGGAGCTGTTTTTT
>TRBD1|TRBJ1-2|TRBV6-6|.
CASSSTGETYGYTF
TGTGCCAGCAGTTCAACAGGGGAAACCTATGGCTACACCTTC
>.|TRBJ2-5|TRBV12-2|.
CASRLVLAGVAETQYF
TGTGCAAGTCGCTTAGTTCTAGCGGGAGTGGCGGAGACCCAGTACTTC
>.|TRBJ2-2|TRBV4-1|.
CASSPHYTGELFF
TGCGCCAGCAGCCCTCACTACACCGGGGAGCTGTTTTTT
>.|TRBJ1-1|TRBV30|few
CAQMAGMNTEAFF
TGTGCCCAGATGGCAGGGATGAACACTGAAGCTTTCTTT
>TRBD2|TRBJ2-3|TRBV9|.
CASSAQTSGGQGTQYF
TGTGCCAGCAGCGCCCAGACTAGCGGGGGCCAGGGAACGCAGTATTTT
>TRBD2|TRBJ2-3|TRBV18|.
CASSPRLAGGTDTQYF
TGTGCCAGCTCACCACGACTAGCGGGAGGAACAGATACGCAGTATTTT
>.|TRBJ1-2|TRBV5-1|.
CASSPVGDTLDYTF
TGCGCCAGCAGCCCGGTCGGAGATACCCTGGACTACACCTTC
>.|TRBJ1-1|TRBV18|.
CASSPVPPSGGTEAFF
TGTGCCAGCTCACCGGTTCCGCCCTCAGGAGGCACTGAAGCTTTCTTT
>TRBD2|TRBJ2-3|TRBV5-1|.
CASSLEPSGSADTQYF
TGCGCCAGCAGCTTGGAGCCTAGCGGGAGTGCAGATACGCAGTATTTT
>TRBD1|TRBJ1-3|TRBV30|once
CAWADDSRGNTIYF
TGTGCCTGGGCTGACGATAGCAGGGGGAACACCATATATTTT
>.|TRBJ2-7|TRBV6-5|.
CASSQGPSYEQYF
TGTGCCAGCAGTCAGGGGCCGTCCTACGAGCAGTACTTC
>.|TRBJ1-2|TRBV5-1|once
CASSPTGRRQGLGYTF
TGCGCCAGCAGCCCCACAGGGCGCCGTCAAGGGTTGGGCTACACCTTC
>.|TRBJ1-1|TRBV7-2|.
CASSTRTNTEAFF
TGTGCCAGCAGCACACGAACGAACACTGAAGCTTTCTTT
>TRBD2|TRBJ2-1|TRBV7-3|.
CASSWTSGRDNEQFF
TGTGCCAGCAGCTGGACTAGCGGGAGGGACAATGAGCAGTTCTTC
>TRBD1|TRBJ1-1|TRBV29-1|once
CSVEGTGGRNTEAFF
TGCAGCGTTGAAGGTACAGGGGGAAGAAACACTGAAGCTTTCTTT
>TRBD1|TRBJ1-4|TRBV5-1|.
CASSSWTGGYEKLFF
TGCGCCAGCAGCTCATGGACAGGGGGGTATGAAAAACTGTTTTTT
>TRBD1|TRBJ1-4|TRBV4-3|.
CASSPSPGTGVNEKLFF
TGCGCCAGCAGCCCCTCCCCTGGGACAGGGGTGAATGAAAAACTGTTTTTT
>TRBD1|TRBJ2-6|TRBV28|.
CASTLDRVGANVLTF
TGTGCCAGCACCCTCGACAGGGTCGGGGCCAACGTCCTGACTTTC
>.|TRBJ2-1|TRBV19|.
CASRGGGESYNEQFF
TGTGCCAGTAGAGGAGGGGGCGAGTCCTACAATGAGCAGTTCTTC
>.|TRBJ1-2|TRBV6-5|.
CASSYSGQSGYTF
TGTGCCAGCAGTTACAGCGGACAGAGTGGCTACACCTTC
>.|TRBJ1-3|TRBV6-1|.
CASSEAAGSGNTIYF
TGTGCCAGCAGTGAAGCGGCAGGCTCCGGAAACACCATATATTTT
>.|TRBJ2-7|TRBV6-6|.
CASTTSWRGNEQYF
TGTGCCAGCACAACGAGTTGGAGAGGGAACGAGCAGTACTTC
>.|TRBJ2-5|TRBV10-2|few
CASSESPYRAPRETQYF
TGCGCCAGCAGTGAGTCCCCATACAGGGCCCCCCGTGAGACCCAGTACTTC
>TRBD1|TRBJ1-6|TRBV2|.
CASTDQGTGGSPLHF
TGTGCCAGCACCGATCAGGGGACAGGGGGTTCACCCCTCCACTTT
>TRBD1|TRBJ1-1|TRBV6-5|.
CASSSNRGPLGTEAFF
TGTGCCAGCAGTTCGAACAGGGGGCCCCTCGGCACTGAAGCTTTCTTT
>TRBD1|TRBJ1-4|TRBV7-2|.
CASSLVAGMWDREEKLFF
TGTGCCAGCAGCTTAGTTGCGGGGATGTGGGACAGGGAGGAAAAACTGTTTTTT
>TRBD2|TRBJ2-7|TRBV5-5|.
CASSSRASGTSYEQYF
TGTGCCAGCAGCTCGAGGGCTAGCGGTACCTCCTACGAGCAGTACTTC
>.|TRBJ1-1|TRBV25-1|.
CASSYGEGTEAFF
TGTGCCAGCAGTTACGGGGAGGGCACTGAAGCTTTCTTT